This TCR beta chain was identified in a study of cytomegalovirus exposure and HLA in healthy donors. Study conclusions and caveats: In an earlier analysis, in fewer than 700 donors, most V segments appeared productive either ~87% or ~30% of the time. A later analysis found that most CMV-associated TCR beta chains appeared HLA-restricted. Sequencing had likely introduced a cluster of highly shared sequence variants as an artifact.

This CDR3 region has 15 residues. Trimming took 0 bases from V and 1 from J, leaving 7 bases between them. CDR1 and CDR2 (germline): MRHNA, SNTAGT. Vbeta (60) and Jbeta (13) primers were used in the PCR. Repertoires were generated with immunoSEQ multiplex PCR, while TCRdb's copy carries only in-frame clones and drops some. The sample lists 160,000 or so clones; over 70% were seen once. There are a few counts of this clone. Its antigen remains unidentified. The sequence derives from a woman aged 18 to 35 in good health and CMV-seronegative. The chain couples TRBV6-4 to TRBJ1-5; no clear D. The sample taken for sequencing was PBMCs. CDR3 DNA sequence: TGTGCCAGCAGTGACTCGGCCGGGAGCAATCAGCCCCAGCATTTT. This sequence encodes CASSDSAGSNQPQHF.